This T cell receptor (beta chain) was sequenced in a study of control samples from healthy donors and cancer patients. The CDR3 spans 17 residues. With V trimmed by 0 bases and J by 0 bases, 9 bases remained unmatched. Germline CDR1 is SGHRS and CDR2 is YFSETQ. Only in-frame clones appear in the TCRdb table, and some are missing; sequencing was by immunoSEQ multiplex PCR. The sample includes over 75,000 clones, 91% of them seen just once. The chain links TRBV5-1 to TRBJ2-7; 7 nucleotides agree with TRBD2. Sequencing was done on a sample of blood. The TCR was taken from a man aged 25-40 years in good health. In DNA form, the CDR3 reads TGCGCCAGCAGCTTGGGTCGTCTAGCGGAGAGCTCCTACGAGCAGTACTTC. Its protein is CASSLGRLAESSYEQYF.